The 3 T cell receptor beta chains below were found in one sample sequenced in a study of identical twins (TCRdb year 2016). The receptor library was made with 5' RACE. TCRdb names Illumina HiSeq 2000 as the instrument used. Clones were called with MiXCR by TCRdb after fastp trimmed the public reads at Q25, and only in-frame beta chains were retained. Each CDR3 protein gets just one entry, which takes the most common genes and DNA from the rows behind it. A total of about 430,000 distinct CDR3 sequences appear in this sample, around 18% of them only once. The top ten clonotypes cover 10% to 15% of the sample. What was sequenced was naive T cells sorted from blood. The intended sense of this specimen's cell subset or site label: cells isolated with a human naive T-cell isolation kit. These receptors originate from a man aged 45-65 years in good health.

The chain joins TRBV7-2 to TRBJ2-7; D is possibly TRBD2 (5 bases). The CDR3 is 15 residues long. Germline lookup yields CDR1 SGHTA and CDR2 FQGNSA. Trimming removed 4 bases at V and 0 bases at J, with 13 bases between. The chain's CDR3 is CASSYDPSGSYEQYF. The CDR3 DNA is TGTGCCAGCAGCTACGACCCAAGCGGCTCCTACGAGCAGTACTTC.

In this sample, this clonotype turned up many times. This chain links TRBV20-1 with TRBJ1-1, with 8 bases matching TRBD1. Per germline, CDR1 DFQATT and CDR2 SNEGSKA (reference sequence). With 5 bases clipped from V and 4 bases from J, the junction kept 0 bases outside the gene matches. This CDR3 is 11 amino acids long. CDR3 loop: CSAGQGTEAFF. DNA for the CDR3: TGCAGTGCTGGACAGGGCACTGAAGCTTTCTTT.

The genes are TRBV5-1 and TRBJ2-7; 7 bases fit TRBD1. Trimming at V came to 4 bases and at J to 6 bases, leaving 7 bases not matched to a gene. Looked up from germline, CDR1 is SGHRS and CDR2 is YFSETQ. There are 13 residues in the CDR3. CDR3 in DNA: TGCGCCAGCAGCCCACACAGGGACAGCGAGCAGTACTTC. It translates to CASSPHRDSEQYF.